This TCR beta chain was captured in a study of T cell responses to AZD1222 COVID-19 vaccine. Whole-study context: Second doses that came at about 4 or about 12 weeks were put together.

Profiled with immunoSEQ multiplex PCR; TCRdb holds only in-frame clones, not every one. The data show 60,000 to 75,000 clones, with around 86% seen just once and roughly 18% held by the top ten. Study-level findings and limits: Targets within unmutated variant regions were reportedly found for nearly half of spike-specific TCRs. Donors in the cohort were predominantly white British and more often female, and clonal diversity was possibly underestimated. There were vaccine-associated CD4 TCRs across spike, dominant at 160-218 and 743-854.

CDR1 and CDR2 (germline): SQVTM, ANQGSEA. Trimming removed 6 bases at V and 5 bases at J, with 13 bases between. This CDR3 has 13 amino acids. This clone was seen a few times. The antigen is unknown. This chain joins TRBV29-1 and TRBJ2-2, with no clear D. This TCR came from an adult in good health. This material consisted of peripheral blood, taken on day 0 of AZD1222 vaccination. The CDR3 DNA sequence: TGCAGCGTCGCACTCGGTGGGACCGGGGAGCTGTTTTTT. This sequence encodes CSVALGGTGELFF.